These 8 T cell receptor beta chains were sequenced from one sample in a study. TCRdb fed the reads into MiXCR, producing one record per CDR3 protein. Of 7,100 or so distinct CDR3 sequences listed, under 35% are singletons. Input material: blood. The receptors come from a human donor.

Of note for this clonotype: A much more abundant neighbour one base away suggests this may be a read error. The chain carries TRBV6-4 and TRBJ2-5, with D unresolved. The germline V and J ends were trimmed by 7 bases and 5 bases, with 8 bases remaining between them. The CDR3 covers 11 residues. Germline V gives CDR1 MRHNA, CDR2 SNTAGT. CDR3 residues: CASNGVETQYF. CDR3 bases: TGTGCCAGCAATGGAGTCGAGACCCAGTACTTC.

This clonotype was counted only a few times. The chain uses TRBV29-1 and TRBJ1-4; 9 bases align to TRBD1. The CDR3 runs to 13 residues. V shed 3 bases and J 6 bases; nucleotides not matched to a gene: 2. Germline values: CDR1 SQVTM, CDR2 ANQGSEA. CDR3 bases: TGCAGCGTTGAGACAGGGGGGGATGAAAAACTGTTTTTT. Translating it yields CSVETGGDEKLFF.

In its sample, this clonotype was seen many times. The J gene is TRBJ1-1, the V gene TRBV20-1, with a tentative D call TRBD1 (5 bases). This CDR3 is 15 amino acids long. The V gene lost 4 bases and the J gene lost 1 base, with 16 bases spanning the gap. Germline V gene sequence: CDR1 DFQATT, CDR2 SNEGSKA (reference sequence). The CDR3 reads CSAIDSSRPNTEAFF. DNA of the CDR3: TGCAGTGCTATCGACAGCAGTCGACCGAACACTGAAGCTTTCTTT.

Ten or more counts support this clonotype. The chain couples TRBV4-2 to TRBJ1-1, with D uncertain. Trimming cost V 0 bases and J 3 bases, with 8 bases left between them. Germline values: CDR1 LGHNA, CDR2 YNFKEQ. The CDR3 totals 14 residues. This CDR3 is CASSQDGRDTEAFF. In nucleotides, the CDR3 is TGTGCCAGCAGCCAAGACGGGCGGGACACTGAAGCTTTCTTT.

In its sample, this clonotype was seen once. This may come from a read error, since a much larger clone is one base off. The J gene is TRBJ2-1, the V gene TRBV29-1; D might be TRBD1 or TRBD2, each matching 6 bases. The CDR3 runs 13 residues. V lost 6 bases and J 13 bases, leaving 22 bases between the germline ends. The germline CDR1 and CDR2 sequences are SQVTM and ANQGSEA. The CDR3 DNA follows: TGCAGCGTAGACACAGGGTCGGGGGAGACCCAGTTCTTC. Its translation: CSVDTGSGETQFF.

In this sample, this clonotype turned up many times. The chain couples TRBV4-2 to TRBJ2-7; TRBD2 matches at 7 bases. J gave up 6 bases and V 0 bases, and 11 bases lay outside the gene matches. The CDR3 sequence is 16 residues long. Germline V gives CDR1 LGHNA, CDR2 YNFKEQ. In nucleotides, the CDR3 is TGTGCCAGCAGCCAAGAACAGAGGGCTAGCGGCGGCGAGCAGTACTTC. Translated, it gives CASSQEQRASGGEQYF.

V usage is TRBV20-1 and J usage is TRBJ1-2; TRBD1 agrees at 9 bases. Germline trimming cut 6 bases from V and 5 bases from J; bases unmatched to any gene: 7. Germline CDR1 DFQATT, CDR2 SNEGSKA (reference sequence). This CDR3 is 13 amino acids long. The CDR3 region is CSAVRDRVYGYTF. The CDR3 DNA reads as TGCAGTGCAGTCCGGGACAGGGTATATGGCTACACCTTC.

This clonotype was detected ten times or more. One end of the junction is discordant with germline, which a read error may explain. The chain employs TRBV4-2 and TRBJ2-1; D assignment may be TRBD1 or TRBD2 (5 bases each). Germline V lookup: CDR1 LGHNA, CDR2 YNFKEQ. The CDR3 sequence is 13 residues long. The CDR3 DNA follows: TGTGCCAGCAGCCAAGAGGGGGAGAAGTTTAGGCTCTTC. Its protein is CASSQEGEKFRLF.